These 32 T cell receptor beta chains share one sample of origin, sequenced in a study of sequential checkpoint blockade in melanoma. Assay used: immunoSEQ multiplex PCR; TCRdb lists only in-frame clones, some missing. The sample has about 17,000 clones; 67% are singletons. Treatment indicated: randomized to nivolumab then ipilimumab (arm A) or the reverse (arm B). The sample consisted of CD8+ T cells sorted from blood (inferred from file names), taken from a patient given nivolumab and ipilimumab in sequence. The source is a human donor with melanoma.

The rearrangement uses TRBV7-9 and TRBJ1-2, with D tentatively TRBD1 (6 bases). Per germline, CDR1 SEHNR and CDR2 FQNEAQ (reference sequence). This CDR3 has 16 amino acids. V was pared by 5 bases and J by 8 bases, with 24 bases between. The CDR3 sequence: CASSPPPGQNSAGYTF. The DNA for the CDR3 is TGTGCCAGCAGCCCTCCTCCGGGACAAAATTCAGCGGGCTACACCTTC.

J is TRBJ2-3 and V is TRBV28; no firm D call. CDR1 is MDHEN, CDR2 SYDVKM, per germline. V gave up 2 bases and J gave up 1 base, with 7 bases separating them. CDR3 length: 14 amino acids. The CDR3 spells CASSLRLGTDTQYF. For the CDR3, the DNA is TGTGCCAGCAGTTTAAGGCTAGGCACAGATACGCAGTATTTT.

The gene calls are TRBV28 and TRBJ1-6, with a weak D call TRBD1 (5 bases). The ends were cut back, 6 bases at V and 6 bases at J, with 21 bases in the middle. CDR1 MDHEN and CDR2 SYDVKM come from the germline V gene. CDR3 length: 17 amino acids. The CDR3: CASSPSGDWFGNSPLHF. The CDR3 nucleotides read TGTGCCAGCAGCCCCAGTGGGGACTGGTTCGGTAATTCACCCCTCCACTTT.

The gene calls are TRBV29-1 and TRBJ2-6; D is undetermined. Trimming took 8 bases from V and 0 from J, leaving 8 bases between them. Germline loops: CDR1 SQVTM, CDR2 ANQGSEA. The CDR3 is made up of 13 amino acids. In nucleotides, the CDR3 is TGCAGCCCCGAGAACTCTGGGGCCAACGTCCTGACTTTC. It codes for CSPENSGANVLTF.

This sequence joins TRBV6-6 and TRBJ2-5; the match to TRBD1 covers 8 bases. V dropped 0 bases and J dropped 1; count of bases not matched to a gene: 4. Germline V gene sequence: CDR1 MNHNY, CDR2 SVGAGI (reference sequence). This CDR3 comprises 16 residues. CDR3: CASSYSGQGPQETQYF. Written as DNA, the CDR3 is TGTGCCAGCAGTTACTCAGGACAGGGCCCCCAAGAGACCCAGTACTTC.

The chain is built from TRBV9 and TRBJ1-1; D is unclear. Germline V gene lookup returns CDR1 SGDLS and CDR2 YYNGEE. V lost 3 bases and J 5 bases, leaving 14 bases between the germline ends. CDR3 length: 14 residues. CDR3 region: CASSGKEGETEAFF. For the CDR3, the DNA is TGTGCCAGCAGCGGGAAAGAGGGAGAAACTGAAGCTTTCTTT.

The chain has TRBV7-3 and TRBJ2-2; 11 bases are shared with TRBD1. Germline CDR1 reads SGHTA; CDR2 reads FQGTGA. V lost 4 bases, J lost 4 bases, and 5 bases stayed unmatched. The length of the CDR3 is 16 residues. Here the CDR3 reads CASSSDRGPVTGELFF. The CDR3 DNA sequence: TGTGCCAGCAGCTCGGACAGGGGGCCCGTCACCGGGGAGCTGTTTTTT.

This clone was observed a few times. The chain employs TRBV6-9 and TRBJ2-7; D is uncertain. CDR3 length equals 11 residues. The V and J ends lost 3 bases and 7 bases respectively, with 7 bases between them. Germline assignment: CDR1 MNHGY and CDR2 SVAAGI. CDR3 protein: CASSYSSEQYF. The CDR3 bases are TGTGCCAGCAGTTACTCGTCTGAGCAGTACTTC.

V usage is TRBV10-1 and J usage is TRBJ1-2; 9 nucleotides match TRBD1. The CDR3 totals 16 residues. The V segment lost 0 bases and the J segment 6 bases; nucleotides outside the gene matches: 8. Germline CDR1 reads WNHNN; CDR2 reads SYGVQD (reference sequence). The CDR3 here is CASSESMGQGLDGYTF. In DNA, the CDR3 is TGCGCCAGCAGTGAGTCGATGGGACAGGGATTAGATGGCTACACCTTC.

This clone qualifies as medium-sized. V is TRBV5-1 and J is TRBJ2-1; 9 positions agree with TRBD2. Unmatched junction bases numbered 4, after V lost 1 base and J lost 8 bases. Germline V gene sequence: CDR1 SGHRS, CDR2 YFSETQ. The CDR3 has 14 amino acids. CDR3: CASSLSGGGDEQFF. In nucleotides, the CDR3 is TGCGCCAGCAGCTTGTCTGGCGGGGGGGATGAGCAGTTCTTC.

This rearrangement joins TRBV10-3 to TRBJ2-3; D possibly corresponds to TRBD1 (5 bases). The germline CDR1 and CDR2 sequences are ENHRY and SYGVKD. The CDR3 sequence is 14 residues long. Trimming cost V 0 bases and J 2 bases, with 6 bases left between them. CDR3 DNA: TGTGCCATCAGTGAGTCGGGGCCCACAGATACGCAGTATTTT. Its protein product is CAISESGPTDTQYF.

The gene calls are TRBV27 and TRBJ2-3; tentative D call: TRBD2 (5 bases). Germline V gene sequence: CDR1 MNHEY, CDR2 SMNVEV (reference sequence). Between the trimmed V and J ends, which lost 3 bases and 6 bases, there was a span of 10 bases. This CDR3 contains 13 residues. CDR3 loop: CASSFKSGDTQYF. CDR3 DNA sequence: TGTGCCAGCAGTTTTAAATCGGGGGATACGCAGTATTTT.

The chain couples TRBV6-6 to TRBJ1-5, with D perhaps matching TRBD1 (6 bases). V was trimmed by 9 bases and J by 1 base, leaving 13 bases between them. Germline CDR1 is MNHNY and CDR2 is SVGAGI (reference sequence). This CDR3 region has 14 residues. CDR3 coding DNA: TGTGCCAGTGGCACAGGGTTGAGCAATCAGCCCCAGCATTTT. As protein: CASGTGLSNQPQHF.

This sequence joins TRBV7-8 and TRBJ2-7, with 7 bases that match TRBD2. Trimming at V came to 6 bases and at J to 1 base, leaving 6 bases not matched to a gene. The CDR3 has 14 residues. From germline, CDR1 is SGHVS and CDR2 FQNEAQ. This chain's CDR3 is CASRTRGGSYEQYF. Written as DNA, the CDR3 is TGTGCCAGCAGAACCCGGGGAGGGTCCTACGAGCAGTACTTC.

By share of the sample, this clone is medium-sized. This same CDR3 is encoded by further DNA sequences in the sample. The chain is built from TRBV7-2 and TRBJ2-7, with unresolved D. Trimming left V 1 base short and J 2 bases short, with 6 bases between. The germline gives CDR1 SGHTA, CDR2 FQGNSA. The CDR3 spans 13 residues. This CDR3 reads CASSLDSAYEQYF. CDR3 coding DNA: TGTGCCAGCAGCTTAGATTCCGCCTACGAGCAGTACTTC.

The chain links TRBV9 to TRBJ2-3, with 10 bases that match TRBD1. The CDR3 extends over 15 amino acids. V lost 3 bases, J lost 2 bases, and 3 bases stayed unmatched. CDR1 and CDR2 (germline): SGDLS, YYNGEE. DNA for the CDR3: TGTGCCAGCAGCGGGGACAGGGGACTCACAGATACGCAGTATTTT. Translated: CASSGDRGLTDTQYF.

This clone was observed a handful of times. The genes are TRBV4-2 and TRBJ2-5; no clear D gene. V was pared by 0 bases and J by 2 bases, with 7 bases between. The CDR3 covers 14 residues. Germline V CDR1 and CDR2: LGHNA, YNFKEQ. DNA for the CDR3: TGTGCCAGCAGCCAAGAATCACTACAAGAGACCCAGTACTTC. Translation gives CASSQESLQETQYF.

The chain links TRBV5-4 to TRBJ2-3; 15 bases are shared with TRBD2. The CDR3 is 19 residues long. V lost 4 bases and J lost 4; bases outside the gene matches: 13. Germline V gene data show CDR1 as SGHNT and CDR2 as YYREEE (reference sequence). For the CDR3, the DNA is TGTGCCAGCAGCCGGACTAGCGGGGGGGCCAATACGGTCCCAGATACGCAGTATTTT. Translated, it gives CASSRTSGGANTVPDTQYF.

V and J are TRBV5-1 and TRBJ2-1; D is undetermined. The CDR3 has 11 residues. V lost 3 bases, J lost 10 bases, and 8 bases lay in between. Germline V gene lookup returns CDR1 SGHRS and CDR2 YFSETQ. The DNA for the CDR3 is TGCGCCAGCAGCTCTTCACGGGAGCAGTTCTTC. This encodes CASSSSREQFF.

The chain carries TRBV6-6 and TRBJ1-2, with 12 bases matching TRBD1. The germline V gene has CDR1 MNHNY and CDR2 SVGAGI (reference sequence). J gave up 6 bases and V 8 bases, and 4 bases lay outside the gene matches. This CDR3 region has 13 residues. Written as DNA, the CDR3 is TGTGCCAGCGGGACAGGGGGCGTTGATGGCTACACCTTC. It specifies CASGTGGVDGYTF.

The V gene is TRBV5-1, the J gene TRBJ2-3; D uncertain. Germline CDR1 reads SGHRS; CDR2 reads YFSETQ. The CDR3 is 13 residues long. Trimming took off 2 bases at V and 1 base at J, with 5 bases between the two ends. CDR3 region: CASSFTGTDTQYF. CDR3 DNA: TGCGCCAGCAGCTTCACAGGCACAGATACGCAGTATTTT. Full variable domain (missing parts from reference TRBV5-1 and TRBJ2-3): KAGVTQTPRYLIKTRGQQVTLSCSPISGHRSVSWYQQTPGQGLQFLFEYFSETQRNKGNFPGRFSGRQFSNSRSEMNVSTLELGDSALYLCASSFTGTDTQYFGPGTRLTVL.

V and J are TRBV5-4 and TRBJ2-7; 8 bases agree with TRBD2. J gave up 3 bases and V 4 bases, and 9 bases lay outside the gene matches. The CDR3 runs to 15 residues. CDR1 is SGHNT, CDR2 YYREEE, per germline (reference sequence). DNA of the CDR3: TGTGCCAGCAGCCCCGAAGCGGGGGCGTACTACGAGCAGTACTTC. Amino acid sequence: CASSPEAGAYYEQYF.

This clone was detected once. V is TRBV15 and J is TRBJ2-7, with D tentatively TRBD1 (6 bases). CDR3 length: 14 residues. The V and J ends lost 4 bases and 3 bases respectively, with 13 bases between them. Germline lookup yields CDR1 LNHNV and CDR2 YYDKDF (reference sequence). CDR3 sequence (DNA): TGTGCCACCAGCAACAGGGTTAGCATCTACGAGCAGTACTTC. Protein sequence: CATSNRVSIYEQYF.

The chain carries TRBV6-1 and TRBJ2-7, with D tentatively TRBD2 (6 bases). The V end was cut by 2 bases, the J end by 5 bases, with 16 bases between. The CDR3 is made up of 15 amino acids. The germline gives CDR1 MNHNS, CDR2 SASEGT. The CDR3 DNA follows: TGTGCCAGCAGTGAAACTGGCAGGAGGGCGAACGAGCAGTACGTC. This sequence encodes CASSETGRRANEQYV.

This sequence joins TRBV4-3 and TRBJ2-1; 8 nucleotides agree with TRBD1. CDR1 and CDR2 from the germline V gene are LGHNA and YSLEER. V lost 0 bases and J lost 7; bases outside the gene matches: 17. The CDR3 is 19 residues long. CDR3: CASSQEGETSQGVWNEQFF. In nucleotides, the CDR3 is TGCGCCAGCAGCCAAGAGGGGGAGACCTCACAGGGGGTATGGAATGAGCAGTTCTTC.

The chain joins TRBV4-2 to TRBJ2-4; 9 bases fit TRBD1. V was clipped by 5 bases and J by 9 bases; unmatched bases: 11. Germline V lookup: CDR1 LGHNA, CDR2 YNFKEQ. This CDR3 spans 15 amino acids. The CDR3 DNA is TGTGCCAGCAGCTCCCGGGACAGGGTCTTGGGCATTCAGTACTTC. Amino acid sequence: CASSSRDRVLGIQYF.

The chain recombines TRBV4-1 with TRBJ2-5, with TRBD2 matching 9 bases. J lost 2 bases, V lost 4 bases, and 5 bases had no gene match. CDR3 size: 15 residues. CDR1 is MGHRA and CDR2 is YSYEKL in the germline V gene. CDR3 sequence: CASSPAGGTQETQYF. In DNA, the CDR3 is TGCGCCAGCAGCCCTGCGGGGGGGACACAAGAGACCCAGTACTTC.

The chain carries TRBV5-1 and TRBJ2-1; 8 bases map to TRBD2. This CDR3 is 15 amino acids long. Per the germline V gene, CDR1 is SGHRS and CDR2 is YFSETQ. With 0 bases clipped from V and 10 bases from J, the junction kept 9 bases outside the gene matches. The CDR3 coding sequence is TGCGCCAGCAGCTTGGCGGGGGGGGCGCAGCGGGAGCAGTTCTTC. It yields the protein CASSLAGGAQREQFF.

V gene TRBV6-5 combines with J gene TRBJ1-2; no definite D call. The V and J ends lost 5 bases and 6 bases respectively, with 13 bases between them. This CDR3 contains 13 residues. Germline lookup yields CDR1 MNHEY and CDR2 SVGAGI. The CDR3 loop is CASSDWEADGYTF. CDR3 DNA sequence: TGTGCCAGCAGTGATTGGGAAGCGGATGGCTACACCTTC.

V is TRBV11-2 and J is TRBJ1-2; a weak D match, TRBD1 (6 bases). Germline loops: CDR1 SGHAT, CDR2 FQNNGV. CDR3 length: 15 residues. V lost 0 bases and J lost 3, with 11 bases in between. CDR3 amino acids: CASSLDLRQDYGYTF. DNA of the CDR3: TGTGCCAGCAGCTTAGATCTCCGACAGGACTATGGCTACACCTTC.

The chain uses TRBV5-4 and TRBJ1-2; D might be TRBD1 (5 bases). The V and J ends lost 4 bases and 3 bases respectively, with 13 bases between them. The CDR3 is 14 residues long. The germline V gene has CDR1 SGHNT and CDR2 YYREEE (reference sequence). The CDR3 loop is CASSLSPGDYGYTF. Here the CDR3 DNA reads TGTGCCAGCAGCCTCAGTCCGGGGGACTATGGCTACACCTTC.

This clone showed up just a few times. One junction end disagrees with the germline gene, perhaps due to a read error. The rearrangement links TRBV5-3 to TRBJ2-3, with 8 bases matching TRBD2. TRBV5-3 is marked as an open reading frame, function uncertain. This CDR3 has 15 amino acids. The CDR3 DNA reads as TGCGCCAGCAGCCTAGTCGGGGGGGGCACAGATACGCAGTATTTT. Amino acid sequence: CASSLVGGGTDTQYF.